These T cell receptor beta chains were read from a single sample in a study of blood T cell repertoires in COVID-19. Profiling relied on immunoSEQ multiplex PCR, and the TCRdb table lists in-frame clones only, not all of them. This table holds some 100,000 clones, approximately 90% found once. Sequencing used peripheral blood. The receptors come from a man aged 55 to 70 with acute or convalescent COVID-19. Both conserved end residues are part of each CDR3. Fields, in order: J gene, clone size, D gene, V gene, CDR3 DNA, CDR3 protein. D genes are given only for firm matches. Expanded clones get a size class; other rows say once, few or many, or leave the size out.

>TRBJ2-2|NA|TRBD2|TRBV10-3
TGTGCCATCAGTGAGAGGCCAGCGGGAGAGTTTAACACCGGGGAGCTGTTTTTT
CAISERPAGEFNTGELFF
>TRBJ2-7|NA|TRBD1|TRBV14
TGTGCCAGCAGCCGCGGAAGGGACAGGTTGTACGAGCAGTACTTC
CASSRGRDRLYEQYF
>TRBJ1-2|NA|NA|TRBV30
TGTGCCTGGAGTACCCCTAGGGGCGGTGGCTACACCTTC
CAWSTPRGGGYTF
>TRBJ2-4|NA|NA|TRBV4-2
TGTGCCAGCAGCCAAGACAGTGGGGGAGTAGCGGAGACCCTAGCCAAAAACATTCAGTACTTC
CASSQDSGGVAETLAKNIQYF
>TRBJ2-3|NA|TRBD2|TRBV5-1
TGCGCCAGCAGCTCGCTAGCGGGAGGGCCAGATACGCAGTATTTT
CASSSLAGGPDTQYF
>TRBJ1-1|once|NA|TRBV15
TGTGCCACCAGCAGAGAGACACCGAACACTGAAGCTTTCTTT
CATSRETPNTEAFF
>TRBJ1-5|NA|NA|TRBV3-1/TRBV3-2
TGTGCCAGCAGCCAAGATGTTCAGTCTCAGCCCCAGCATTTT
CASSQDVQSQPQHF
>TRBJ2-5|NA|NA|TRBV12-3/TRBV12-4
TGTGCCAGCAGTTTGTCGGGATTAGCGACCCAGTACTTC
CASSLSGLATQYF
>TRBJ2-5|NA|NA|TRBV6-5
TGTGCCACCCGAGGGGGAACAGTAAGTGCACGGACCCAGTACTTC
CATRGGTVSARTQYF
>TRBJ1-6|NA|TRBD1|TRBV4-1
TGCGCCAGCAGCCAAACACTAGACAGGGGAAATTCACCCCTCCACTTT
CASSQTLDRGNSPLHF
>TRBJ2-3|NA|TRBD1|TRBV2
TGTGCCAGCAGAGCCGGGACAGGGGTCATGTGGAGCACAGATACGCAGTATTTT
CASRAGTGVMWSTDTQYF
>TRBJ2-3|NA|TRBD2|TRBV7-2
TGTGCCAGCACGACCACTAGCGGGATTATCGGCACAGATACGCAGTATTTT
CASTTTSGIIGTDTQYF
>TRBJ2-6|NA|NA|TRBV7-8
TGTGCCAGCAGCCACGGTCTCTCTGGGGCCAACGTCCTGACTTTC
CASSHGLSGANVLTF
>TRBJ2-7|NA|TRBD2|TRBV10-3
TGTGCCACCCCCGGTCCAGCGGGAGGGGAATACGAGCAGTACTTC
CATPGPAGGEYEQYF
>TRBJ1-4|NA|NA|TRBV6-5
TGTGCCAGCAGTTACTCAGGTCCGCGGAATGATGAAAAACTGTTTTTT
CASSYSGPRNDEKLFF
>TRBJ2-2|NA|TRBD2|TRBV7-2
TGTGCCAGCAGCCCTAGCGGCTCCACCCTGTTTTTT
CASSPSGSTLFF
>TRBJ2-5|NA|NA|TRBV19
TGTGCCAGTAGTATTTTTGGGCAGCCTCAAGAGACCCAGTACTTC
CASSIFGQPQETQYF
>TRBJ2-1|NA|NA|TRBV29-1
TGCAGCGTTGAAGATCTTTACAGGGCGTCCTACAATGAGCAGTTCTTC
CSVEDLYRASYNEQFF
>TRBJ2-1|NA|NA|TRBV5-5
TGTGCCAGCAGCCCAGGGCCGACCGAAATGCAGTTCTTC
CASSPGPTEMQFF
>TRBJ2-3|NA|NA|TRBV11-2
TGTGCCAGCAGCTTAGGAGTATCGGATACGCAGTATTTT
CASSLGVSDTQYF
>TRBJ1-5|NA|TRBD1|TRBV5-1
TGCGCCAGCAGCCTGCGACAGGGTGGGCAGCCCCAGCATTTT
CASSLRQGGQPQHF
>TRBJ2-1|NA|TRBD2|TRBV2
TGTGCCAGCAGAGCTTTAGCGGGAGTCGATGAGCAGTTCTTC
CASRALAGVDEQFF
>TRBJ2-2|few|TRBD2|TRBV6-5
TGTGCCAGCAGGATAGCGGGAGGCTACACCGGGGAGCTGTTTTTT
CASRIAGGYTGELFF
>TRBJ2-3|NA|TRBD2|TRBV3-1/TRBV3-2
TGTGCCAGCAGCCAAGTGTTTGCGGGAGAGGGAGATACGCAGTATTTT
CASSQVFAGEGDTQYF
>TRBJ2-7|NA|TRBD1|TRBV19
TGTGCCAGTAGTACCACGGACAGGAGATTTGGGGAGCAGTACTTC
CASSTTDRRFGEQYF
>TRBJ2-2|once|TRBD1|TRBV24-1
TGTGCCACCTCTCCGGACAGGGTCGTTACCACCGGGGAGCTGTTTTTT
CATSPDRVVTTGELFF
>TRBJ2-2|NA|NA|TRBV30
TGTGCCTGGAGGCGACTAGCGAACACCGGGGAGCTGTTTTTT
CAWRRLANTGELFF
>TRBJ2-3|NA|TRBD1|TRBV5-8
TGTGCCAGCAGCCCGGGGACAGCATCTAGCACAGATACGCAGTATTTT
CASSPGTASSTDTQYF
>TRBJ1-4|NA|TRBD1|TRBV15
TGTGCCACCAGCAGAGTCACCGGGACAGGGTTTGAAAAACTGTTTTTT
CATSRVTGTGFEKLFF
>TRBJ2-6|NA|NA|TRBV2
TGTGCCACCAGCTTGGAGTCGATCGGGGCCAACGTCCTGACTTTC
CATSLESIGANVLTF
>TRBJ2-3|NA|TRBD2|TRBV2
TGTGCCAGCAGTGGGGACAGGGGACTAGCGGGAGGGCCCTCAGATACGCAGTATTTT
CASSGDRGLAGGPSDTQYF
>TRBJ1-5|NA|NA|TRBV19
TGTGCCAGTAGTATAAGCGGAGATAGCAATCAGCCCCAGCATTTT
CASSISGDSNQPQHF
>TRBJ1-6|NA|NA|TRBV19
TGTGCCAGTAGTATGGGTTGGCAGGCCAATTCACCCCTCCACTTT
CASSMGWQANSPLHF
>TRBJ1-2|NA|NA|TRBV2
TGTGCCAGCAGTGATAGCAGGGCCCTATATGGCTACACCTTC
CASSDSRALYGYTF
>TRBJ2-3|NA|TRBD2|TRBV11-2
TGTGCCAGCACCCCCTTCCACCGGGGGCGGGAGGGTGGAAATACGCAGTATTTT
CASTPFHRGREGGNTQYF